This TCR beta chain appears in the sequencing data of a study of blood T cell repertoires in COVID-19. Study context: The samples span acute and convalescent COVID-19 from the United States, Italy and Spain. Sample material is recorded as cDNA or gDNA derived from T cells, B-cell-depleted T cells, or PBMCs.

The CDR3 has 17 residues. V gave up 5 bases and J gave up 1 base, with 20 bases separating them. Per the germline V gene, CDR1 is SGHVS and CDR2 is FQNEAQ. Per the authors' pipeline: Estimates of nucleated cell counts were drawn from the amplification of reference gene primers. The repertoire was sequenced with immunoSEQ multiplex PCR; TCRdb's copy has only in-frame clones and lacks some. V and J calls and clone size are those listed in that table; D and trimming were worked out from the DNA. The data hold about 74,000 clones, with roughly 84% observed a single time. Sequencing was done on a sample of peripheral blood. This TCR was sampled from an elderly woman with active or convalescent COVID-19. V and J are TRBV7-8 and TRBJ1-1; TRBD1 might be the D (5 bases). CDR3 sequence reads: CASSLEGRRRRNTEAFF. The CDR3 DNA sequence: TGTGCCAGCAGCCTCGAGGGGAGGCGAAGACGGAACACTGAAGCTTTCTTT. Full variable domain (missing parts from reference TRBV7-8 and TRBJ1-1): GAGVSQSPRYKVAKRGQDVALRCDPISGHVSLFWYQQALGQGPEFLTYFQNEAQLDKSGLPSDRFFAERPEGSVSTLKIQRTQQEDSAVYLCASSLEGRRRRNTEAFFGQGTRLTVV.